Sequencing of this T cell receptor beta chain was carried out in a study of cytomegalovirus exposure and HLA in healthy donors. Study-wide context: Earlier results showed almost 120 million unique TCR beta sequences derived from 150 million to 200 million T cells.

Study-wide findings and caveats: In an earlier analysis, about 87% or about 30%: the productive usage of most TCR beta V segments.

60 Vbeta and 13 Jbeta primers were used in PCR. TCRdb's copy holds only in-frame clones and misses some; the assay was immunoSEQ multiplex PCR. This repertoire shows over 150,000 clones, approximately 80% found once; its top ten account for 4% to 5%. With regard to this clone: Antigen: not known.

This TCR was sampled from a man aged 25 to 45 in good health and CMV-seronegative. The sample taken for sequencing was PBMCs.

This CDR3 is CASSSFDRSRGPQHF. The CDR3 DNA sequence: TGTGCCAGCAGCTCCTTCGACAGGAGCAGGGGGCCCCAGCATTTT. The chain links TRBV7-2 to TRBJ1-5, with D maybe TRBD1 (6 bases). CDR3 length: 15 residues. V lost 4 bases and J 9 bases, leaving 19 bases between the germline ends. Germline CDR1 reads SGHTA; CDR2 reads FQGNSA.